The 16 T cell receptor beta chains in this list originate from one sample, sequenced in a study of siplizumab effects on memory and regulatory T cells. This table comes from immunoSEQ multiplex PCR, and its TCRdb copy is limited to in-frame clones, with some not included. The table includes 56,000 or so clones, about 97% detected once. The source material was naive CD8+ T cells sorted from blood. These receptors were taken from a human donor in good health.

The CDR3 here is CASSTRVSAGETQYF. CDR3 DNA sequence: TGTGCCAGTAGTACCAGGGTAAGCGCCGGGGAGACCCAGTACTTC. The chain employs TRBV19 and TRBJ2-5; possibly TRBD1 for D (5 bases). The CDR3 has 15 residues. The V and J ends lost 4 bases and 5 bases respectively, with 17 bases between them. Germline V gene lookup returns CDR1 LNHDA and CDR2 SQIVND (reference sequence).

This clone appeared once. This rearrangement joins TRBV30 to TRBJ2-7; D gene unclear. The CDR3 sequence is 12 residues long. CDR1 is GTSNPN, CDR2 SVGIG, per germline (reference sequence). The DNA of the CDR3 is TGTAGCTGGGCAAGATCATCGTACGAGCAGTACTTC. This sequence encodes CSWARSSYEQYF. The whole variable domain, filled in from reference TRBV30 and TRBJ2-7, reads SQTIHQWPATLVQPVGSPLSLECTVEGTSNPNLYWYRQAAGRGLQLLFYSVGIGQISSEVPQNLSASRPQDRQFILSSKKLLLSDSGFYLCSWARSSYEQYFGPGTRLTVT.

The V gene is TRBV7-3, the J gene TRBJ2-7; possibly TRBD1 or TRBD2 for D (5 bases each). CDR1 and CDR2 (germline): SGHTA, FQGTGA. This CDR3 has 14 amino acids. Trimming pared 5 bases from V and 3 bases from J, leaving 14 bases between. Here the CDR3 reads CASSAYGAGYEQYF. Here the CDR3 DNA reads TGTGCCAGCAGCGCTTACGGGGCGGGCTACGAGCAGTACTTC.

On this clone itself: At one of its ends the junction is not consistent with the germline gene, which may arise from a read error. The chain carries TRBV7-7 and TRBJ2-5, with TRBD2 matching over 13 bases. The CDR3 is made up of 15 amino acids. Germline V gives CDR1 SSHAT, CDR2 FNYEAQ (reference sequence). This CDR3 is CASSPTSGRSETQYF. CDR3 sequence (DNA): TGTGCTAGCAGCCCGACTAGCGGGAGGTCAGAGACCCAGTACTTC.

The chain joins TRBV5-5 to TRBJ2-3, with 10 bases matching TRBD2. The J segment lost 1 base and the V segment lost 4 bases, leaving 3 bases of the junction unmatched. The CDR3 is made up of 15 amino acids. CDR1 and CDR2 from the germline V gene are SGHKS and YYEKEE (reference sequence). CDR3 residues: CASSPGLAGTDTQYF. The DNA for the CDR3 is TGTGCCAGCAGCCCCGGACTAGCGGGCACAGATACGCAGTATTTT.

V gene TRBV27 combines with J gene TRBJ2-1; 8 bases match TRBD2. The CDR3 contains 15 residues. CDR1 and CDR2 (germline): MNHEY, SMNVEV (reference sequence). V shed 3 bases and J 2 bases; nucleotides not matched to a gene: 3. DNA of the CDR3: TGTGCCAGCAGTTTTGGTAGCGGGGCCTACAATGAGCAGTTCTTC. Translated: CASSFGSGAYNEQFF.

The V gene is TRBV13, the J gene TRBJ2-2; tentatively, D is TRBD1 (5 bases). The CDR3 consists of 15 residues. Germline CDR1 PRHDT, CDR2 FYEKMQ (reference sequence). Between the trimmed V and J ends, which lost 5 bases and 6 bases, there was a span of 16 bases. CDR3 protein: CASSLKGAGSGELFF. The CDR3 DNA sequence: TGTGCCAGCAGCCTAAAAGGGGCAGGCTCCGGGGAGCTGTTTTTT. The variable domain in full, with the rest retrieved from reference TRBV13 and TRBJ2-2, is AAGVIQSPRHLIKEKRETATLKCYPIPRHDTVYWYQQGPGQDPQFLISFYEKMQSDKGSIPDRFSAQQFSDYHSELNMSSLELGDSALYFCASSLKGAGSGELFFGEGSRLTVL.

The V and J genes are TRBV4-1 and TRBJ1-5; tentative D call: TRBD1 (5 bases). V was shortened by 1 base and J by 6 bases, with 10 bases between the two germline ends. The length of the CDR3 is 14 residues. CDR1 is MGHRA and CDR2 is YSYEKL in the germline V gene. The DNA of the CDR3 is TGCGCCAGCAGCCAAGGGGCAGGGTTTCAGCCCCAGCATTTT. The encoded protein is CASSQGAGFQPQHF.

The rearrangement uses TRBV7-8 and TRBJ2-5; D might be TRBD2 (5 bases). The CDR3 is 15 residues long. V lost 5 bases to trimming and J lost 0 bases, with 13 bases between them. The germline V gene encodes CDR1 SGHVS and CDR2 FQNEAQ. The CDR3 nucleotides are TGTGCCAGCAGCCCACTCGAGCGGCACCAAGAGACCCAGTACTTC. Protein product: CASSPLERHQETQYF.

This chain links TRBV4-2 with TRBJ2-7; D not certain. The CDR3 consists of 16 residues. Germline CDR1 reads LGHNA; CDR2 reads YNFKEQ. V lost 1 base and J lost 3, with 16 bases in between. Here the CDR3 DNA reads TGTGCCAGCAGCCAAGTAGGGCGAATAGAGCACTACGAGCAGTACTTC. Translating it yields CASSQVGRIEHYEQYF.

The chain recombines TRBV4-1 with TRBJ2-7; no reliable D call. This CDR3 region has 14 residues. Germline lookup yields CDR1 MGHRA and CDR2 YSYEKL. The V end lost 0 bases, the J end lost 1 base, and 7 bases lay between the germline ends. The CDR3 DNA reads TGCGCCAGCAGCCAAGACGGAGAATCCTACGAGCAGTACTTC. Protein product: CASSQDGESYEQYF.

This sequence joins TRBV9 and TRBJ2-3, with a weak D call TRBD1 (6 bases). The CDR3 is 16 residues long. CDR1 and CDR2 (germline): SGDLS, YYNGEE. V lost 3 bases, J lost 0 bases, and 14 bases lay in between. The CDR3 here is CASSGTGTPSTDTQYF. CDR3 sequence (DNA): TGTGCCAGCAGCGGGACCGGGACACCTAGCACAGATACGCAGTATTTT.

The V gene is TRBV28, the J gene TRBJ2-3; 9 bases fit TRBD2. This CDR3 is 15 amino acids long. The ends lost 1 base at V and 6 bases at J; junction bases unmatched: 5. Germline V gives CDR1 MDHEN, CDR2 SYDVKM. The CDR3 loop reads CASSLFSGSKDTQYF. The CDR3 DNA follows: TGTGCCAGCAGTTTATTTAGCGGGAGTAAGGATACGCAGTATTTT.

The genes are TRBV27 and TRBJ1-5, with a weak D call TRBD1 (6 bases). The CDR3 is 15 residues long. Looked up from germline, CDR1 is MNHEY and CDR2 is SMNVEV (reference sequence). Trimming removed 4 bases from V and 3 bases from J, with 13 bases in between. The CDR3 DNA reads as TGTGCCAGCAGTTCTCAGGGGACGGACAATCAGCCCCAGCATTTT. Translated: CASSSQGTDNQPQHF.

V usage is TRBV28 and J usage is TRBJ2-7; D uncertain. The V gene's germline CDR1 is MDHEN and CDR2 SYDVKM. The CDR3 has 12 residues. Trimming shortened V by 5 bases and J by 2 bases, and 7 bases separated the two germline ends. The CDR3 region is CASSPTPYEQYF. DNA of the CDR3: TGTGCCAGCAGTCCTACTCCCTACGAGCAGTACTTC.

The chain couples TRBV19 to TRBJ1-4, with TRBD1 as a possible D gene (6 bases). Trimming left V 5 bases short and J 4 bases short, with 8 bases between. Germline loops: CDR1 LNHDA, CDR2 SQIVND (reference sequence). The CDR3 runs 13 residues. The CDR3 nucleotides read TGTGCCAGTAGTCCGGACAGTAATGAAAAACTGTTTTTT. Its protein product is CASSPDSNEKLFF.